This entry lists 5 T cell receptor beta chains sequenced from one sample in a study of T cells after yellow fever vaccination. TCRdb re-derived calls from the 5' RACE reads in MiXCR, one entry per CDR3 protein. The sample lists roughly 260,000 distinct CDR3 sequences, 10% to 15% occurring once. Sequences were derived from CD4+ T cells sorted from PBMCs, sampled 45 days after the yellow fever booster vaccination. These receptors came from a man in his thirties or forties who received the YFV17D yellow fever vaccine.

This rearrangement joins TRBV7-2 to TRBJ2-3; D gene unclear. V gave up 5 bases and J gave up 3 bases, with 21 bases separating them. This CDR3 is 17 amino acids long. In germline, CDR1 is SGHTA, CDR2 FQGNSA. CDR3 DNA sequence: TGTGCCAGCAGCCCCCGCGCCCCAACCCTCTTAACAGATACGCAGTATTTT. Amino acids: CASSPRAPTLLTDTQYF.

This clonotype was recorded many times. V is TRBV20-1 and J is TRBJ2-3, with D possibly called TRBD1 or TRBD2 (5 bases each). The germline V gene has CDR1 DFQATT and CDR2 SNEGSKA (reference sequence). V gave up 3 bases and J gave up 3 bases, with 22 bases separating them. This CDR3 region has 17 residues. The CDR3 loop is CSASLLLGDGATDTQYF. The DNA of the CDR3 is TGCAGTGCTAGCTTACTGCTGGGCGACGGGGCGACAGATACGCAGTATTTT.

This clonotype was counted ten times or more. V gene TRBV20-1 combines with J gene TRBJ2-3; D is undetermined. Germline CDR1 reads DFQATT; CDR2 reads SNEGSKA (reference sequence). The CDR3 loop spans 15 amino acids. Trimming shortened V by 0 bases and J by 5 bases, and 15 bases separated the two germline ends. The DNA for the CDR3 is TGCAGTGCTAGAGACGGGCGGAGAGGAGTAGATACGCAGTATTTT. Its protein is CSARDGRRGVDTQYF.

This clonotype was detected a few times. The rearrangement links TRBV7-9 to TRBJ2-2; no clear D. V dropped 1 base and J dropped 0 bases, with 3 bases sitting between them. Germline V gene data show CDR1 as SEHNR and CDR2 as FQNEAQ (reference sequence). This CDR3 has 14 residues. For the CDR3, the DNA is TGTGCCAGCAGCTTAGAGTCGAACACCGGGGAGCTGTTTTTT. Its translation is CASSLESNTGELFF.

This clonotype was found many times. The chain has TRBV6-5 and TRBJ1-2; weak D call: TRBD1 (6 bases). The length of the CDR3 is 14 residues. V dropped 6 bases and J dropped 4 bases, with 15 bases sitting between them. Germline V gene data show CDR1 as MNHEY and CDR2 as SVGAGI. The CDR3 loop reads CASRTTGGAYGYTF. CDR3 DNA: TGTGCCAGCAGAACCACGGGGGGGGCCTATGGCTACACCTTC.